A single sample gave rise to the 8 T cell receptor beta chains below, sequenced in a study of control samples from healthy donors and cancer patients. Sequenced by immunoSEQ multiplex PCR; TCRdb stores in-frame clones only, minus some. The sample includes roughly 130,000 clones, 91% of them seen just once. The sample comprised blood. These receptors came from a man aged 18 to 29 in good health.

CDR3 DNA: TGCGCCAGCAGCTTGGTAGGCAAAGCCAACACCGGGGAGCTGTTTTTT. As protein: CASSLVGKANTGELFF. The gene calls are TRBV5-1 and TRBJ2-2; no definite D call. Germline CDR1 and CDR2: SGHRS and YFSETQ. V was clipped by 0 bases and J by 2 bases, with 11 bases between them. CDR3 size: 16 residues.

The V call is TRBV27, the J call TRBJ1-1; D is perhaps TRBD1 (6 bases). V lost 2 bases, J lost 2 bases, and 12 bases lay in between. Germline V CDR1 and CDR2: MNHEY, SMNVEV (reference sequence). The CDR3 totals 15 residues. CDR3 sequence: CASSLGQGINTEAFF. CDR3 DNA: TGTGCCAGCAGTTTAGGGCAGGGGATCAACACTGAAGCTTTCTTT.

CDR3 in DNA: TGCAGCGTCGGGACCGGGACAGGGCGGCTCGAGACCCAGTACTTC. Amino acid sequence: CSVGTGTGRLETQYF. The chain joins TRBV29-1 to TRBJ2-5; 9 positions agree with TRBD1. CDR3 length: 15 residues. V dropped 6 bases and J dropped 5; count of bases not matched to a gene: 13. From germline, CDR1 is SQVTM and CDR2 ANQGSEA.

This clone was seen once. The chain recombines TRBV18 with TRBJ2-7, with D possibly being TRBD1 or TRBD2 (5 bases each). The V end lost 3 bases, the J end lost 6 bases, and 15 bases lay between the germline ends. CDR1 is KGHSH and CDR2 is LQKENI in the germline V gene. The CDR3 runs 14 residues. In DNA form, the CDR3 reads TGTGCCAGCTCACCGGGGACGGAGAAATCCGAGCAGTACTTC. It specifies CASSPGTEKSEQYF.

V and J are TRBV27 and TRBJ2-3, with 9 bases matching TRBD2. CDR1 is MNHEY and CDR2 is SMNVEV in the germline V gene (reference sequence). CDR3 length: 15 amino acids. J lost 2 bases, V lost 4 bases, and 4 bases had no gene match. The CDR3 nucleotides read TGTGCCAGCAGTTCTCTAGCGGGGTTCACAGATACGCAGTATTTT. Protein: CASSSLAGFTDTQYF.

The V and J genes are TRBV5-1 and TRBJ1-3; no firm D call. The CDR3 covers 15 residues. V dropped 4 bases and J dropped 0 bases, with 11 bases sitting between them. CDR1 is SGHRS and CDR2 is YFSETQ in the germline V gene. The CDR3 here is CASSPGLPSGNTIYF. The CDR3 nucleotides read TGCGCCAGCAGCCCTGGCCTACCCTCTGGAAACACCATATATTTT.

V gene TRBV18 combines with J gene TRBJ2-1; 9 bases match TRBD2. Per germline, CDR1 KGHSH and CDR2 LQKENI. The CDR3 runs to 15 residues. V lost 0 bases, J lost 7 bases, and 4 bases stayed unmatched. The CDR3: CASSPPSSGDNEQFF. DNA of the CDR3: TGTGCCAGCTCACCACCGTCTAGCGGGGATAATGAGCAGTTCTTC.

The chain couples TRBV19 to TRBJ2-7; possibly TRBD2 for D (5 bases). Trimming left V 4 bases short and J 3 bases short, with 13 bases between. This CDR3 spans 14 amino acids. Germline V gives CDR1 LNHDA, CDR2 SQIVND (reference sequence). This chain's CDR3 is CASSTSGNNYEQYF. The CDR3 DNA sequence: TGTGCCAGTAGTACGTCGGGAAACAACTACGAGCAGTACTTC. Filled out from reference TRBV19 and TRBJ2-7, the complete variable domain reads DGGITQSPKYLFRKEGQNVTLSCEQNLNHDAMYWYRQDPGQGLRLIYYSQIVNDFQKGDIAEGYSVSREKKESFPLTVTSAQKNPTAFYLCASSTSGNNYEQYFGPGTRLTVT.